This T cell receptor beta chain was identified in a study of regulatory T cells in long-lasting Graves disease. Study-wide background: Over 5 years on antithyroid drugs plus positive TSH receptor antibodies marked Graves' disease as persistent. Study-wide results and caveats: Persistent cases favored TRBV28, TRBJ1-2 and TRBJ2-5. Patients whose Graves' disease persisted exhibited lower TCR diversity than those newly diagnosed. With a small sample size, accuracy may have been reduced.

Documented time point: persistent/refractory GD, antithyroid drugs over 5 years with positive TRAb. PBMCs were the source of the RNA used for TCR sequencing. Sequencing libraries for TCR beta were prepared with iRepertoire HTBI primers and Arm-PCR of CDR3 regions. Using its own MiXCR run on the multiplex PCR reads, TCRdb lists one record per CDR3 protein. The sample consists of a few hundred thousand distinct CDR3 sequences, about 20% of them appearing once. This clonotype was recorded many times. Its matching antigen is unknown. The CDR3 is 14 amino acids. Germline lookup yields CDR1 DFQATT and CDR2 SNEGSKA (reference sequence). V was pared by 7 bases and J by 7 bases, with 15 bases of the junction left unmatched.

The source of this sequence is a female donor with Graves disease. The material was peripheral blood mononuclear cells (PBMCs), obtained when the disease was refractory, from a patient treated with antithyroid drugs. The chain combines TRBV20-1 with TRBJ1-1, with 7 bases identical to TRBD1. In DNA form, the CDR3 reads TGCAGTGTCGAAACCCCCACAGGGGTGAATGAAGCTTTCTTT. Its translation: CSVETPTGVNEAFF.